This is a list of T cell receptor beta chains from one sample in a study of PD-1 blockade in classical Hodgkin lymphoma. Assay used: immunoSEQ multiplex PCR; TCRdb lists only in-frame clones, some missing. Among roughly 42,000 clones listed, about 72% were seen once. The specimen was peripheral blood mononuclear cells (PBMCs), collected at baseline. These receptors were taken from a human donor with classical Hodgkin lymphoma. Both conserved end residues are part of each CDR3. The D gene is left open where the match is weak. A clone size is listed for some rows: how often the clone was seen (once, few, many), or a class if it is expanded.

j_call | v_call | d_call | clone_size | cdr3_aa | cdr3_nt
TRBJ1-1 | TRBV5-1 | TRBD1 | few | CASSLGTGATEAFF | TGCGCCAGCAGCTTGGGGACAGGTGCCACTGAAGCTTTCTTT
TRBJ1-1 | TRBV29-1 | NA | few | CSVRRTNTEAFF | TGCAGCGTCCGTCGTACGAACACTGAAGCTTTCTTT
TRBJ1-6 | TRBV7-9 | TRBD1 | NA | CASKPGTGGSPLHF | TGTGCCAGCAAACCCGGGACAGGGGGTTCACCCCTCCACTTT
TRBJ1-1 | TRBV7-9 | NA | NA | CASSLDEGWGTEAFF | TGTGCCAGCAGCTTAGATGAGGGGTGGGGCACTGAAGCTTTCTTT
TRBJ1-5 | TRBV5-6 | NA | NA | CASSTWVGLSNQPQHF | TGTGCCAGCAGCACGTGGGTAGGACTTAGCAATCAGCCCCAGCATTTT
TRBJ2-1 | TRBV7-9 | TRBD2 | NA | CASSKWTSGPYNEQFF | TGTGCCAGCAGCAAATGGACTAGCGGGCCTTACAATGAGCAGTTCTTC
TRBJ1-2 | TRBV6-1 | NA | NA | CASSEALRGYTF | TGTGCCAGCAGTGAAGCGCTTCGGGGCTACACCTTC
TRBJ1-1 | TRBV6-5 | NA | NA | CASSYGLGVVAFF | TGTGCCAGCAGTTACGGGCTTGGGGTTGTGGCTTTCTTT
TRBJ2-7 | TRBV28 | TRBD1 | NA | CASSLDETGLSYEQYF | TGTGCCAGCAGTTTAGATGAGACAGGGCTTTCCTACGAGCAGTACTTC
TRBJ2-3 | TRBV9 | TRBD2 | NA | CASSGLAGYTDTQYF | TGTGCCAGCAGCGGACTAGCGGGGTACACAGATACGCAGTATTTT
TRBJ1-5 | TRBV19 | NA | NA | CASSIYSGGQTNQPQHF | TGTGCCAGTAGTATTTATTCCGGTGGACAGACAAATCAGCCCCAGCATTTT
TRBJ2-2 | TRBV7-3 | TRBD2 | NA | CASSLRGRLAENTGELFF | TGTGCCAGCAGCTTAAGGGGGAGACTAGCGGAAAACACCGGGGAGCTGTTTTTT
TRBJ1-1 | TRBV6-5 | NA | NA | CASSYSQTEAFF | TGTGCCAGCAGTTACTCACAAACTGAAGCTTTCTTT
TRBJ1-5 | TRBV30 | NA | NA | CAWSSNTFNQPQHF | TGTGCCTGGAGTTCTAACACTTTTAATCAGCCCCAGCATTTT
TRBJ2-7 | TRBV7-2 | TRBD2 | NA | CASGTSGSYEQYF | TGTGCCAGCGGGACTAGCGGGAGCTACGAGCAGTACTTC
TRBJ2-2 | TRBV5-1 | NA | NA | CASTRKTTANTGELFF | TGCGCCAGCACTCGGAAAACTACAGCGAACACCGGGGAGCTGTTTTTT
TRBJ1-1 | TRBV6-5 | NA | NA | CASSYSEGVESFF | TGTGCCAGCAGTTACTCGGAGGGGGTCGAGTCTTTCTTT
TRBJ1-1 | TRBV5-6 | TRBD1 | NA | CASRSTGVDEAFF | TGTGCCAGCAGGTCCACAGGGGTGGATGAAGCTTTCTTT
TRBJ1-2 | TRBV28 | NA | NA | CASSLGRAYGYTF | TGTGCCAGCAGTTTGGGGAGGGCCTATGGCTACACCTTC
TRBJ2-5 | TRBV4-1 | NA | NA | CASSAQETQYF | TGCGCCAGCAGCGCCCAAGAGACCCAGTACTTC
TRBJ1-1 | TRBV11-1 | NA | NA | CASSRRGNTEAFF | TGTGCCAGCAGCCGAAGGGGGAACACTGAAGCTTTCTTT
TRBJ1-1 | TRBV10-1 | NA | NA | CASSMKGMNTEAFF | TGCGCCAGCAGTATGAAGGGCATGAACACTGAAGCTTTCTTT
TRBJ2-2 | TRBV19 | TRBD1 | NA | CASRFPPPGQTNTGELFF | TGTGCCAGTAGGTTCCCCCCACCGGGACAGACGAACACCGGGGAGCTGTTTTTT
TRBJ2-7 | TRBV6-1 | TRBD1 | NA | CASSEALPEGAPYEQYF | TGTGCCAGCAGTGAAGCGCTTCCCGAGGGGGCCCCCTACGAGCAGTACTTC
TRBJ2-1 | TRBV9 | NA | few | CASSVGSGGSWGNEQFF | TGTGCCAGCAGCGTAGGAAGCGGAGGGAGCTGGGGCAATGAGCAGTTCTTC
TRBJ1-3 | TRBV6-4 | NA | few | CASFTGRGARNTIYF | TGTGCCAGCTTCACCGGGCGAGGGGCGAGAAACACCATATATTTT
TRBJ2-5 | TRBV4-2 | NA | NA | CASSQGGQEETQYF | TGTGCCAGCAGCCAAGGGGGTCAAGAAGAGACCCAGTACTTC
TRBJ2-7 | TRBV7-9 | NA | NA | CASSTQGQRNEQYF | TGTGCCAGCAGCACACAGGGTCAGAGGAACGAGCAGTACTTC
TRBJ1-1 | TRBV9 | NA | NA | CASSGGLGDDTEAFF | TGTGCCAGCAGCGGGGGACTCGGTGACGACACTGAAGCTTTCTTT
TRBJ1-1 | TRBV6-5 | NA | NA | CASSYSIQQANTEAFF | TGTGCCAGCAGTTACTCGATACAACAAGCTAACACTGAAGCTTTCTTT
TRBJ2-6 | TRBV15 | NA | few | CATSRDGFGANVLTF | TGTGCCACCAGCAGAGATGGGTTTGGGGCCAACGTCCTGACTTTC
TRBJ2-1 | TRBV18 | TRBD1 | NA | CASSPRYREGQGAYNEQFF | TGTGCCAGCTCACCACGGTATCGGGAAGGACAGGGGGCTTACAATGAGCAGTTCTTC
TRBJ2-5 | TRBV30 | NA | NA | CAWSALAGETQYF | TGTGCCTGGAGTGCCCTAGCAGGGGAGACCCAGTACTTC
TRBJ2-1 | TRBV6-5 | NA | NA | CASRTRNEQFF | TGTGCCAGCAGGACGAGGAATGAGCAGTTCTTC
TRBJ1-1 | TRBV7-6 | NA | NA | CASSLGEWGTEAFF | TGTGCCAGCAGCTTGGGAGAATGGGGGACTGAAGCTTTCTTT
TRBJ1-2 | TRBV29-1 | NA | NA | CSGVLGQGYGYTF | TGCAGCGGGGTACTAGGGCAGGGCTATGGCTACACCTTC
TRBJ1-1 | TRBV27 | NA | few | CASRETGWTTEAFF | TGTGCCAGCAGAGAAACAGGGTGGACCACTGAAGCTTTCTTT
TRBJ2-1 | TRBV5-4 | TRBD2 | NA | CAQERGREQFF | TGTGCCCAGGAGCGGGGCAGGGAGCAGTTCTTC
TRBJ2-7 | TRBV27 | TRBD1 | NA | CASRGGQGSYEQYF | TGTGCCAGCAGAGGGGGACAGGGATCCTACGAGCAGTACTTC
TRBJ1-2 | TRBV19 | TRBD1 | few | CASKNRGGYGYTF | TGTGCCAGTAAAAACAGGGGCGGCTATGGCTACACCTTC
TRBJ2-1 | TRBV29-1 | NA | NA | CSVEEQSSYNEQFF | TGCAGCGTTGAAGAACAAAGCTCCTACAATGAGCAGTTCTTC
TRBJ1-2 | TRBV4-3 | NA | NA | CASSHAGVEGYTF | TGCGCCAGCAGTCATGCCGGGGTGGAAGGCTACACCTTC
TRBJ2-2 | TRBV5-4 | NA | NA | CASSLVTNTGELFF | TGTGCCAGCAGCTTGGTAACGAACACCGGGGAGCTGTTTTTT
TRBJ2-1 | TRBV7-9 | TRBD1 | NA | CASSPRDSPYNEQFF | TGTGCCAGCAGCCCCCGGGACAGCCCGTACAATGAGCAGTTCTTC